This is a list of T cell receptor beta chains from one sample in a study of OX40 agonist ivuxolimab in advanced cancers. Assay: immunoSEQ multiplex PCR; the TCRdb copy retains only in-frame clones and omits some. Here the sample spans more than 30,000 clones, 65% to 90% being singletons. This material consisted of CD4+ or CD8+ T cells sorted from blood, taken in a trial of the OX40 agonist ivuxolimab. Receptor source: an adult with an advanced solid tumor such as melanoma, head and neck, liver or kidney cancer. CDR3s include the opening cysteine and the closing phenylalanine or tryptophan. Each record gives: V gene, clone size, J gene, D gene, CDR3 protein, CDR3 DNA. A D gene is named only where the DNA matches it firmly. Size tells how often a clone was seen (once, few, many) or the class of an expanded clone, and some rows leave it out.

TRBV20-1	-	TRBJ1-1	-	CSARGNTEAFF	TGCAGTGCTAGGGGGAACACTGAAGCTTTCTTT
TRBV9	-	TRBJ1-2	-	CASSPEAAGYGYTF	TGTGCCAGCAGCCCCGAAGCGGCGGGTTATGGCTACACCTTC
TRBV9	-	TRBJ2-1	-	CASSVEVDSYNEQFF	TGTGCCAGCAGCGTAGAGGTAGACTCCTACAATGAGCAGTTCTTC
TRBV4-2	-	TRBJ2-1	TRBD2	CASSQDSSGMGNEQFF	TGTGCCAGCAGCCAAGACTCTAGCGGGATGGGTAATGAGCAGTTCTTC
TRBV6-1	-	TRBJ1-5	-	CASSDTAGNQPQHF	TGTGCCAGCAGTGATACAGCGGGAAATCAGCCCCAGCATTTT
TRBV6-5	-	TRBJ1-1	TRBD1	CASSYGTGLEAFF	TGTGCCAGCAGTTACGGGACAGGCCTTGAAGCTTTCTTT
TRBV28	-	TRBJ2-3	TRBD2	CASSSGLARSTDTQYF	TGTGCCAGCAGTTCGGGACTAGCGAGAAGCACAGATACGCAGTATTTT
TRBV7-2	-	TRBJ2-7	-	CASSFSWGDYEQYF	TGTGCCAGCAGCTTCTCCTGGGGTGACTACGAGCAGTACTTC
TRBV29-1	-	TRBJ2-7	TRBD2	CSVELRGTSRYEQYF	TGCAGCGTTGAACTTAGGGGGACTAGCAGGTACGAGCAGTACTTC
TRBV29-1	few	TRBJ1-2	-	CSVVTGDGYTF	TGCAGCGTTGTAACCGGGGACGGCTACACCTTC
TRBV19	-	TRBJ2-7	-	CASSPYPSAEQYF	TGTGCCAGTAGTCCCTACCCTTCGGCCGAGCAGTACTTC
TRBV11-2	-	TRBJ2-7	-	CASSFSRAEPISYEQYF	TGTGCCAGCAGCTTCTCCCGGGCGGAGCCGATCTCCTACGAGCAGTACTTC
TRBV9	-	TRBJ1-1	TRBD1	CASSSRTGVTEAFF	TGTGCCAGCAGCTCCCGGACAGGTGTAACTGAAGCTTTCTTT
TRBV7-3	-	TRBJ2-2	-	CASSLQPGTLAGELFF	TGTGCCAGCAGCTTACAGCCTGGGACGTTGGCCGGGGAGCTGTTTTTT
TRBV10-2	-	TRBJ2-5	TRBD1	CASSGPGQGQETQYF	TGCGCCAGCAGTGGACCGGGACAGGGGCAAGAGACCCAGTACTTC
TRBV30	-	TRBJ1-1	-	CAWRVGGNTEAFF	TGTGCCTGGAGGGTGGGGGGGAACACTGAAGCTTTCTTT
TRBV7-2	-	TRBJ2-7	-	CASSFGSVSSYEQYF	TGTGCCAGCAGCTTTGGTTCAGTCTCCTCCTACGAGCAGTACTTC
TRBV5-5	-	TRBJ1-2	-	CASSSSGGHYGYTF	TGTGCCAGCAGCTCGAGCGGGGGGCACTATGGCTACACCTTC
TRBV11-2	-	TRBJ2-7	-	CASSLVDLWGNEQYF	TGTGCCAGCAGCTTAGTGGATTTATGGGGGAACGAGCAGTACTTC
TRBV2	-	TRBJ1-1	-	CASRTPLEAFF	TGTGCCAGCAGGACGCCCCTGGAAGCTTTCTTT
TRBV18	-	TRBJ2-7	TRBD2	CASSPGATSERQYF	TGTGCCAGCTCACCAGGGGCGACTAGCGAGAGGCAGTACTTC
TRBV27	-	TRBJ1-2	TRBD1	CASSLAGTGAGGYTF	TGTGCCAGCAGTTTGGCCGGGACAGGGGCTGGAGGCTACACCTTC
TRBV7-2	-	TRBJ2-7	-	CASSPSYEQYF	TGTGCCAGCAGCCCATCCTACGAGCAGTACTTC
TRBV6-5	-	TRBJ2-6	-	CASTQGSSGANVLTF	TGTGCCAGCACCCAGGGTAGTTCAGGGGCCAACGTCCTGACTTTC
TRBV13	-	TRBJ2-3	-	CASSLVGTQYF	TGTGCCAGCAGCTTAGTCGGTACGCAGTATTTT
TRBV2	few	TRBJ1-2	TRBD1	CASTYRGYGYTF	TGTGCCAGCACATACAGGGGCTATGGCTACACCTTC
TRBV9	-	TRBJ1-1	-	CASSSGTRAFF	TGTGCCAGCAGCTCAGGGACTCGGGCTTTCTTT
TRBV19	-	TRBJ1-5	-	CASSIVGSFDNQPQHF	TGTGCCAGTAGTATTGTAGGGAGTTTCGACAATCAGCCCCAGCATTTT